A selection of T cell receptor beta chains follows, all from one sample in a study of T-cell reconstitution after alpha-beta-depleted transplantation in children. TCRdb reprocessed the PCR reads via MiXCR and lists one record per CDR3 protein. The table records about 210,000 distinct CDR3 sequences, approximately 17% of them present only once. The sequences come from PBMCs, mostly from graft donor cells, collected 360 days after TCRalphabeta/CD19-depleted stem cell transplant. These receptors came from a male patient aged 2 to 9 who had a stem cell transplant for acute lymphoblastic leukemia, so the T cells may come from the graft donor. Each CDR3 is given with its conserved first and last residue. The D gene is left open where the match is weak. A row's size may be missing; if present it is once, few, many or a size class.

CDR3: CASSFSTSVVGELFF; DNA: TGCGCCAGCAGCTTTTCGACTAGCGTAGTCGGGGAGCTGTTTTTT; size: NA; V: TRBV5-1; D: TRBD2; length: 15; J: TRBJ2-2
CDR3: CASTPSGGPGTGELFF; DNA: TGTGCCAGCACCCCCTCCGGGGGGCCTGGCACCGGGGAGCTGTTTTTT; size: many; V: TRBV12-3/TRBV12-4; D: NA; length: 16; J: TRBJ2-2
CDR3: CSVGPPSSYNEQFF; DNA: TGCAGCGTTGGTCCGCCTAGCTCCTACAATGAGCAGTTCTTC; size: NA; V: TRBV29-1; D: NA; length: 14; J: TRBJ2-1
CDR3: CASSRGLSWTQYF; DNA: TGTGCCAGCAGCCGCGGACTTTCCTGGACCCAGTACTTC; size: NA; V: TRBV7-2; D: NA; length: 13; J: TRBJ2-5
CDR3: CASSLAPRLAGGHREQFF; DNA: TGTGCCAGCAGCTTAGCACCTCGACTAGCGGGGGGACATAGGGAGCAGTTCTTC; size: NA; V: TRBV7-2; D: TRBD2; length: 18; J: TRBJ2-1
CDR3: CASSLLPHLQAFF; DNA: TGCGCCAGCAGCCTCCTACCGCATCTTCAAGCTTTCTTT; size: few; V: TRBV5-1; D: NA; length: 13; J: TRBJ1-1
CDR3: CASGSQSLHSGNTIYF; DNA: TGTGCCAGCGGGTCGCAGTCCCTTCACTCTGGAAACACCATATATTTT; size: few; V: TRBV12-3/TRBV12-4; D: NA; length: 16; J: TRBJ1-3
CDR3: CASKRSSYNEQFF; DNA: TGTGCCAGCAAGCGGAGCTCCTACAATGAGCAGTTCTTC; size: NA; V: TRBV27; D: NA; length: 13; J: TRBJ2-1
CDR3: CSASVETQYF; DNA: TGCAGTGCTTCCGTGGAGACCCAGTACTTC; size: few; V: TRBV20-1; D: NA; length: 10; J: TRBJ2-5
CDR3: CALAGSGNTIYF; DNA: TGTGCCCTAGCAGGGTCCGGAAACACCATATATTTT; size: few; V: TRBV30; D: NA; length: 12; J: TRBJ1-3
CDR3: CASSLGRVNSPLHF; DNA: TGCGCCAGCAGCTTGGGACGGGTAAATTCACCCCTCCACTTT; size: few; V: TRBV5-1; D: NA; length: 14; J: TRBJ1-6
CDR3: CASSQGFGYGYTF; DNA: TGTGCCAGCAGTCAGGGTTTCGGCTATGGCTACACCTTC; size: NA; V: TRBV12-3/TRBV12-4; D: NA; length: 13; J: TRBJ1-2
CDR3: CASSPTGAPNYGYTF; DNA: TGTGCCAGCTCACCAACAGGAGCCCCTAACTATGGCTACACCTTC; size: NA; V: TRBV18; D: NA; length: 15; J: TRBJ1-2
CDR3: CASSETGVEQYF; DNA: TGCGCCAGCAGTGAGACAGGGGTCGAGCAGTACTTC; size: once; V: TRBV10-2; D: TRBD1; length: 12; J: TRBJ2-7
CDR3: CASSEIREDTQYF; DNA: TGTGCCAGCAGTGAGATCCGGGAAGATACGCAGTATTTT; size: NA; V: TRBV6-1; D: NA; length: 13; J: TRBJ2-3
CDR3: CASSTGTAGYEQYF; DNA: TGCGCCAGCTCGACCGGGACAGCCGGATACGAGCAGTACTTC; size: medium-sized; V: TRBV10-1; D: TRBD1; length: 14; J: TRBJ2-7
CDR3: CSARPLQTSGDASTDTQYF; DNA: TGCAGTGCTAGACCCCTGCAAACTAGCGGAGACGCTAGCACAGATACGCAGTATTTT; size: few; V: TRBV20-1; D: TRBD2; length: 19; J: TRBJ2-3
CDR3: CASSLASGHQPQHF; DNA: TGTGCCAGCAGTTTAGCGAGTGGACATCAGCCCCAGCATTTT; size: few; V: TRBV12-3/TRBV12-4; D: NA; length: 14; J: TRBJ1-5
CDR3: CATNAGGNTEAFF; DNA: TGCGCCACCAACGCCGGAGGGAACACTGAAGCTTTCTTT; size: NA; V: TRBV5-1; D: NA; length: 13; J: TRBJ1-1
CDR3: CASRRVGTNTEAFF; DNA: TGTGCCAGCAGGCGTGTCGGAACGAACACTGAAGCTTTCTTT; size: few; V: TRBV6-5; D: NA; length: 14; J: TRBJ1-1
CDR3: CAWTLWRGYEQYF; DNA: TGTGCCTGGACCCTATGGAGAGGTTACGAGCAGTACTTC; size: once; V: TRBV30; D: NA; length: 13; J: TRBJ2-7
CDR3: CAITDRGANTGELFF; DNA: TGTGCCATCACCGACAGGGGGGCGAACACCGGGGAGCTGTTTTTT; size: NA; V: TRBV10-3; D: TRBD1; length: 15; J: TRBJ2-2
CDR3: CASSIFDSVSTDTQYF; DNA: TGTGCCAGCAGCATATTCGACAGCGTTAGCACAGATACGCAGTATTTT; size: NA; V: TRBV11-2; D: NA; length: 16; J: TRBJ2-3
CDR3: CASSYWQGPSYEQYF; DNA: TGTGCCAGCAGTTACTGGCAGGGGCCTTCCTACGAGCAGTACTTC; size: NA; V: TRBV6-5; D: NA; length: 15; J: TRBJ2-7
CDR3: CASSFPGLAGIRAPYNEQFF; DNA: TGTGCCAGCAGTTTCCCCGGACTAGCGGGAATAAGGGCGCCCTACAATGAGCAGTTCTTC; size: few; V: TRBV12-3/TRBV12-4; D: TRBD2; length: 20; J: TRBJ2-1
CDR3: CASSLARDRDTDTQYF; DNA: TGCGCCAGCAGCTTGGCCCGGGACAGAGACACAGATACGCAGTATTTT; size: NA; V: TRBV5-1; D: TRBD1; length: 16; J: TRBJ2-3
CDR3: CASTNREGYTEAFF; DNA: TGTGCCAGCACTAACCGCGAAGGTTACACTGAAGCTTTCTTT; size: NA; V: TRBV2; D: NA; length: 14; J: TRBJ1-1
CDR3: CASSFVLAADTQYF; DNA: TGTGCCAGCAGCTTCGTCCTAGCAGCAGATACGCAGTATTTT; size: NA; V: TRBV7-9; D: NA; length: 14; J: TRBJ2-3
CDR3: CASLFSGPLRNEQYF; DNA: TGTGCCAGCCTGTTTAGCGGGCCTCTAAGAAACGAGCAGTACTTC; size: few; V: TRBV2; D: TRBD2; length: 15; J: TRBJ2-7
CDR3: CASGPPGGIPYEQYF; DNA: TGTGCTAGTGGTCCCCCGGGCGGGATCCCCTACGAGCAGTACTTC; size: few; V: TRBV12-5; D: NA; length: 15; J: TRBJ2-7
CDR3: CASRRQGNQPQHF; DNA: TGTGCCAGCAGGAGACAGGGCAATCAGCCCCAGCATTTT; size: few; V: TRBV12-3/TRBV12-4; D: NA; length: 13; J: TRBJ1-5
CDR3: CASSLKGLAVYYNEQFF; DNA: TGTGCCAGCAGTTTAAAAGGACTAGCTGTCTACTACAATGAGCAGTTCTTC; size: many; V: TRBV28; D: TRBD2; length: 17; J: TRBJ2-1
CDR3: CASSTGTGNGPLHF; DNA: TGTGCCAGCAGCACGGGGACAGGGAATGGTCCCCTCCACTTT; size: few; V: TRBV3-1; D: TRBD1; length: 14; J: TRBJ1-6
CDR3: CSVEAPFKGRETQYF; DNA: TGCAGCGTTGAAGCCCCCTTTAAGGGGCGGGAGACCCAGTACTTC; size: NA; V: TRBV29-1; D: NA; length: 15; J: TRBJ2-5
CDR3: CASSSTGDSTGNTIYF; DNA: TGCGCCAGCAGCTCGACAGGGGACTCTACTGGAAACACCATATATTTT; size: few; V: TRBV5-1; D: TRBD1; length: 16; J: TRBJ1-3
CDR3: CSARDYRDYEQYF; DNA: TGCAGTGCTAGAGATTACAGGGACTACGAGCAGTACTTC; size: few; V: TRBV20-1; D: NA; length: 13; J: TRBJ2-7
CDR3: CASSFPTGPSQETQYF; DNA: TGTGCCAGCAGTTTTCCGACAGGGCCCTCCCAAGAGACCCAGTACTTC; size: few; V: TRBV12-3/TRBV12-4; D: TRBD1; length: 16; J: TRBJ2-5
CDR3: CSARALGAGIETQYF; DNA: TGCAGTGCTAGGGCACTAGGAGCGGGGATTGAGACCCAGTACTTC; size: NA; V: TRBV20-1; D: TRBD2; length: 15; J: TRBJ2-5
CDR3: CASIFTGGSTDTQYF; DNA: TGTGCCAGCATATTCACTGGCGGGAGCACAGATACGCAGTATTTT; size: many; V: TRBV2; D: NA; length: 15; J: TRBJ2-3
CDR3: CSVETGSTDTQYF; DNA: TGCAGCGTTGAGACAGGGAGCACAGATACGCAGTATTTT; size: NA; V: TRBV29-1; D: TRBD1; length: 13; J: TRBJ2-3
CDR3: CASSLVLNEQFF; DNA: TGTGCCAGCAGTTTAGTACTCAATGAGCAGTTCTTC; size: many; V: TRBV12-3/TRBV12-4; D: NA; length: 12; J: TRBJ2-1
CDR3: CASSFPGNNEQFF; DNA: TGCGCCAGCAGCTTCCCTGGAAACAATGAGCAGTTCTTC; size: few; V: TRBV5-1; D: NA; length: 13; J: TRBJ2-1
CDR3: CATSAYRGSTDTQYF; DNA: TGTGCCACCAGTGCGTACAGGGGCAGCACAGATACGCAGTATTTT; size: few; V: TRBV24-1; D: TRBD1; length: 15; J: TRBJ2-3
CDR3: CASTSLPGRGLGEQFF; DNA: TGTGCCAGCACCTCCCTCCCCGGGAGGGGGCTCGGTGAGCAGTTCTTC; size: few; V: TRBV7-2; D: NA; length: 16; J: TRBJ2-1
CDR3: CAAGSFPEQYF; DNA: TGTGCCGCGGGATCGTTCCCCGAGCAGTACTTC; size: few; V: TRBV7-2; D: NA; length: 11; J: TRBJ2-7